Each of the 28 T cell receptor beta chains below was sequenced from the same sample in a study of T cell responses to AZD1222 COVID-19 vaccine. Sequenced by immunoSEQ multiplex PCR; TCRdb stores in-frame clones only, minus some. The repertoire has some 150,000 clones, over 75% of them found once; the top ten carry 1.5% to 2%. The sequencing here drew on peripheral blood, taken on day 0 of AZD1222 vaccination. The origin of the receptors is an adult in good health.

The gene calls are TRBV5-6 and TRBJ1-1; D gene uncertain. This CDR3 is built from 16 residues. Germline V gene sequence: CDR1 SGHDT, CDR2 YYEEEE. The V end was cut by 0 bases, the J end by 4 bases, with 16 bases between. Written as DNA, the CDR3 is TGTGCCAGCAGCTTGGCACCAGGCAGTTTGTTCACTGAAGCTTTCTTT. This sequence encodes CASSLAPGSLFTEAFF.

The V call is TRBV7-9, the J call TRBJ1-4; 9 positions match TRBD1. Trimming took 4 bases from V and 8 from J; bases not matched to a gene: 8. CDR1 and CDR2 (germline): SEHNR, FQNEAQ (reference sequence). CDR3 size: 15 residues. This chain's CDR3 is CASSYLQGAEEKLFF. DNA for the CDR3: TGTGCCAGCAGCTACCTACAGGGGGCGGAGGAAAAACTGTTTTTT. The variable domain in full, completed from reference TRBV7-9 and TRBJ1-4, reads DTGVSQNPRHKITKRGQNVTFRCDPISEHNRLYWYRQTLGQGPEFLTYFQNEAQLEKSRLLSDRFSAERPKGSFSTLEIQRTEQGDSAMYLCASSYLQGAEEKLFFGSGTQLSVL.

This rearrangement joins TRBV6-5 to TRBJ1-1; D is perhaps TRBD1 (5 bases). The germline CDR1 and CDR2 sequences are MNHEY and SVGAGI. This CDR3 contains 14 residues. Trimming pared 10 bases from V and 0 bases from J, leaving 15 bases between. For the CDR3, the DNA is TGTGCCACCCTCCGGACACGGATGAACACTGAAGCTTTCTTT. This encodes CATLRTRMNTEAFF.

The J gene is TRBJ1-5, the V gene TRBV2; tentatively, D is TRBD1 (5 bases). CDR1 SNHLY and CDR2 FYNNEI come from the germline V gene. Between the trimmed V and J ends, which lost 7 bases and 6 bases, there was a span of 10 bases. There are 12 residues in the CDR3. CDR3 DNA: TGTGCCAGCACCCAGGGTGGTCAGCCCCAGCATTTT. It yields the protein CASTQGGQPQHF.

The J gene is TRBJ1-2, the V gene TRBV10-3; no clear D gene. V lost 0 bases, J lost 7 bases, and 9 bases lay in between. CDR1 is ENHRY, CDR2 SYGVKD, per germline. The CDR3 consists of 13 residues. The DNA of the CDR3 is TGTGCCATCAGTGAGTCGGTAGAACGTGGCTACACCTTC. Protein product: CAISESVERGYTF.

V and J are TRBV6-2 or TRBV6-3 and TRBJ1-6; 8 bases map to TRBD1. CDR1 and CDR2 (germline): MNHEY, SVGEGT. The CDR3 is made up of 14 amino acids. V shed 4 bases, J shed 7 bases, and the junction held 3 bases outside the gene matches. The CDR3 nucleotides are TGTGCCAGCAGTTCGACAGGGGAGAATTCACCCCTCCACTTT. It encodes CASSSTGENSPLHF.

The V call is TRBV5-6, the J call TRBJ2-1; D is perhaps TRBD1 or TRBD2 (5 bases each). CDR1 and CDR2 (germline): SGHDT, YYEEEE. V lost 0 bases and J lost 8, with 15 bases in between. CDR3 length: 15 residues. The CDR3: CASSLAGRVMDEQFF. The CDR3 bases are TGTGCCAGCAGCTTGGCGGGGCGGGTGATGGATGAGCAGTTCTTC.

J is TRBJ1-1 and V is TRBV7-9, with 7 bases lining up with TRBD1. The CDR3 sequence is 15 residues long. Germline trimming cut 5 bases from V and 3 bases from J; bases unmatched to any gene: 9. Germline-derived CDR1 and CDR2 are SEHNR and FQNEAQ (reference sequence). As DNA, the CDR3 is TGTGCCAGCAGCAAACCGACAGGGATTGACACTGAAGCTTTCTTT. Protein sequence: CASSKPTGIDTEAFF.

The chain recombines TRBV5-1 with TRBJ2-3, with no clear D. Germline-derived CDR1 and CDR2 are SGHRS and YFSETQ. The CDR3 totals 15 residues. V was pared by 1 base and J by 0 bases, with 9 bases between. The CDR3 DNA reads TGCGCCAGCAGCTTGTACCGATCTAGCACAGATACGCAGTATTTT. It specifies CASSLYRSSTDTQYF. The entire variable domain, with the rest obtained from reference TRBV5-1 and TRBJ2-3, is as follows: KAGVTQTPRYLIKTRGQQVTLSCSPISGHRSVSWYQQTPGQGLQFLFEYFSETQRNKGNFPGRFSGRQFSNSRSEMNVSTLELGDSALYLCASSLYRSSTDTQYFGPGTRLTVL.

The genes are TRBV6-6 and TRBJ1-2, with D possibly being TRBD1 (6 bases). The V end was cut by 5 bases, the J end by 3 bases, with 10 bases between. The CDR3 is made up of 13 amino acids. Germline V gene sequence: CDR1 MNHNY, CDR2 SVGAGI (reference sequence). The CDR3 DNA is TGTGCCAGCAGTCCACCAGGGGACTATGGCTACACCTTC. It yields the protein CASSPPGDYGYTF.

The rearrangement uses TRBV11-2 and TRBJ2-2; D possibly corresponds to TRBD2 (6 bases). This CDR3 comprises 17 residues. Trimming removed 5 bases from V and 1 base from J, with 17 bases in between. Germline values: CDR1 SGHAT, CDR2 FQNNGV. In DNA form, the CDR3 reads TGTGCCAGCAGCCACTATAGCGGAGTTGGGAACACCGGGGAGCTGTTTTTT. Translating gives CASSHYSGVGNTGELFF.

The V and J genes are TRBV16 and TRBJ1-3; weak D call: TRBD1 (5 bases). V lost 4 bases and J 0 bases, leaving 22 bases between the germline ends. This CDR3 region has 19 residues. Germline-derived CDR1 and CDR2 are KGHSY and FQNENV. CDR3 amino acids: CASSPSRAQAGSSGNTIYF. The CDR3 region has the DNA TGTGCCAGCAGCCCGAGTAGGGCACAGGCCGGGTCCTCTGGAAACACCATATATTTT.

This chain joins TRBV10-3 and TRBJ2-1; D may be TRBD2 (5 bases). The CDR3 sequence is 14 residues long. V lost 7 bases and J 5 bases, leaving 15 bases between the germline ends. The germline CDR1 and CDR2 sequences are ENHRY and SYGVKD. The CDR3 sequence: CAIKLSEGHNEQFF. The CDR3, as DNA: TGTGCCATCAAATTATCCGAGGGCCACAATGAGCAGTTCTTC.

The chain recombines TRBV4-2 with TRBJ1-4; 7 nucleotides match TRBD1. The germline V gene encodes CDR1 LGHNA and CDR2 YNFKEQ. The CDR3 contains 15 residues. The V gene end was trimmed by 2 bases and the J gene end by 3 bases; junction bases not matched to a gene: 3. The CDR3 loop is CASSQKGASNEKLFF. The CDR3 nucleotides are TGTGCCAGCAGCCAAAAGGGGGCTTCTAATGAAAAACTGTTTTTT.

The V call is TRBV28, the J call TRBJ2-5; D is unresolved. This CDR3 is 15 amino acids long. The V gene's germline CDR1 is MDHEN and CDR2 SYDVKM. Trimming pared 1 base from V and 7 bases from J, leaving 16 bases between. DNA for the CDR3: TGTGCCAGCAGTTTATTCGGGCTTCAGGTGCGGACCCAGTACTTC. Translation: CASSLFGLQVRTQYF. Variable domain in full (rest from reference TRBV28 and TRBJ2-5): DVKVTQSSRYLVKRTGEKVFLECVQDMDHENMFWYRQDPGLGLRLIYFSYDVKMKEKGDIPEGYSVSREKKERFSLILESASTNQTSMYLCASSLFGLQVRTQYFGPGTRLLVL.

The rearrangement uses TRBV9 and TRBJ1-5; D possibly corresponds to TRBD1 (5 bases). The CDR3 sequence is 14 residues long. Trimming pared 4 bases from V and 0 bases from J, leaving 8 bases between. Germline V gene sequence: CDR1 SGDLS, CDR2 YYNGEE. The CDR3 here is CASSKTDSNQPQHF. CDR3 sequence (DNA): TGTGCCAGCAGCAAGACAGATAGCAATCAGCCCCAGCATTTT.

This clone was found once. The CDR3 is CASSISRDRYEQYF. DNA for the CDR3: TGTGCCAGCAGCATTAGCCGGGACAGATACGAGCAGTACTTC. The chain carries TRBV5-4 and TRBJ2-7; 7 bases fit TRBD1. CDR1 is SGHNT, CDR2 YYREEE, per germline (reference sequence). V lost 4 bases to trimming and J lost 4 bases; unmatched junction nucleotides: 8. The CDR3 extends over 14 amino acids. Using reference TRBV5-4 and TRBJ2-7 for the parts outside the CDR3, the full variable domain is ETGVTQSPTHLIKTRGQQVTLRCSSQSGHNTVSWYQQALGQGPQFIFQYYREEENGRGNFPPRFSGLQFPNYSSELNVNALELDDSALYLCASSISRDRYEQYFGPGTRLTVT.

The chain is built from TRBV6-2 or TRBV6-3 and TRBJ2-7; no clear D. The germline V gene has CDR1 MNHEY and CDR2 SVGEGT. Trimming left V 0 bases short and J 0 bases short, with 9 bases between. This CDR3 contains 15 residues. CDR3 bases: TGTGCCAGCAGTTACTCGATCTCCTACTCCTACGAGCAGTACTTC. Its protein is CASSYSISYSYEQYF.

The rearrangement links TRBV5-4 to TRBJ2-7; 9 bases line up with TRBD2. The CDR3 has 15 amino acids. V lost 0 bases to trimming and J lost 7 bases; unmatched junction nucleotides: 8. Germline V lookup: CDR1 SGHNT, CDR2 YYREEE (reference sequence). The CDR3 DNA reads TGTGCCAGCAGCTTGGGTGGGACTAGCTCATTTGAGCAGTACTTC. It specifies CASSLGGTSSFEQYF. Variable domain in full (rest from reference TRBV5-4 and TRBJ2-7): ETGVTQSPTHLIKTRGQQVTLRCSSQSGHNTVSWYQQALGQGPQFIFQYYREEENGRGNFPPRFSGLQFPNYSSELNVNALELDDSALYLCASSLGGTSSFEQYFGPGTRLTVT.

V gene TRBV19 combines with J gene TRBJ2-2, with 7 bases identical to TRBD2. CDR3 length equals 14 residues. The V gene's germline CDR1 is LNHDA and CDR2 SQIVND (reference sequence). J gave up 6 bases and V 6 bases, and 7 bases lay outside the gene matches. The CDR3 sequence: CASSRGREAGELFF. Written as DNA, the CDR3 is TGTGCCAGTAGCCGAGGCCGGGAGGCCGGGGAGCTGTTTTTT.

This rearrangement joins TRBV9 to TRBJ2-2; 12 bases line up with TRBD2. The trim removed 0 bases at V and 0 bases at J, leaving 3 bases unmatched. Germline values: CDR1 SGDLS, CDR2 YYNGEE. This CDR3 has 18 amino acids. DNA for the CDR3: TGTGCCAGCAGCGTAGAGGGACTAGCGGGCCCGAACACCGGGGAGCTGTTTTTT. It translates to CASSVEGLAGPNTGELFF.

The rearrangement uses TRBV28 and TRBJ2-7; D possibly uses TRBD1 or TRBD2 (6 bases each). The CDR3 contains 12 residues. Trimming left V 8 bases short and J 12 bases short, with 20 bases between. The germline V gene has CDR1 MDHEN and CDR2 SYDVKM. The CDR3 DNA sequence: TGTGCCAGCCTCGGGGGCGGGGAGGTCCGGTACTTC. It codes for CASLGGGEVRYF.

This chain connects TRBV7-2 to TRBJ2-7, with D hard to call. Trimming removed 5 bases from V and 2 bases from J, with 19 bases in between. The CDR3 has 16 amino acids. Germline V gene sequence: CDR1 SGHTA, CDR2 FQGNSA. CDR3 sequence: CASSPQNPDFPYEQYF. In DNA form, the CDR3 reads TGTGCCAGCAGCCCACAAAACCCTGACTTCCCCTACGAGCAGTACTTC.

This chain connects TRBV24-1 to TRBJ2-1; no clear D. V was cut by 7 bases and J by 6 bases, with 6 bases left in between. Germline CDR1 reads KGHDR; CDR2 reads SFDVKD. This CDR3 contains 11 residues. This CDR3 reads CATSRGNEQFF. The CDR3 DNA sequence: TGTGCCACCAGCAGAGGCAATGAGCAGTTCTTC.

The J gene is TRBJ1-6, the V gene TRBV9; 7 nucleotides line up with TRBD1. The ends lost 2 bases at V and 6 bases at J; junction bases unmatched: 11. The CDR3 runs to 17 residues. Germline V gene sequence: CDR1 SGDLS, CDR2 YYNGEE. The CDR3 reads CASSVFPRQGGNSPLHF. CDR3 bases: TGTGCCAGCAGCGTGTTCCCCCGACAGGGAGGTAATTCACCCCTCCACTTT.

CDR3 coding DNA: TGTGCCAGCAGCCAAGACGGGTCCTGGTACTATGGCTACACCTTC. Its translation is CASSQDGSWYYGYTF. The rearrangement uses TRBV4-2 and TRBJ1-2; no clear D. This CDR3 comprises 15 residues. V dropped 0 bases and J dropped 3 bases, with 11 bases sitting between them. The germline CDR1 and CDR2 sequences are LGHNA and YNFKEQ.

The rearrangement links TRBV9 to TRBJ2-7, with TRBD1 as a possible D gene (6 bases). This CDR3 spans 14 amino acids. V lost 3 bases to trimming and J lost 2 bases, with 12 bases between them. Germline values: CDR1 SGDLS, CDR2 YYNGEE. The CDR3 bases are TGTGCCAGCAGCGCTCGAGAGGGGGCCTACGAGCAGTACTTC. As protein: CASSAREGAYEQYF. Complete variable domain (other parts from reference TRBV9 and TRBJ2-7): DSGVTQTPKHLITATGQRVTLRCSPRSGDLSVYWYQQSLDQGLQFLIQYYNGEERAKGNILERFSAQQFPDLHSELNLSSLELGDSALYFCASSAREGAYEQYFGPGTRLTVT.

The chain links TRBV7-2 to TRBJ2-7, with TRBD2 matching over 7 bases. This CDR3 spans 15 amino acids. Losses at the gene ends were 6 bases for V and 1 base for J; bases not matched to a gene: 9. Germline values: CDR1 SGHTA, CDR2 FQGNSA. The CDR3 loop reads CASRTPGLLSYEQYF. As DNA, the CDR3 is TGTGCCAGCAGAACTCCGGGACTACTATCCTACGAGCAGTACTTC.